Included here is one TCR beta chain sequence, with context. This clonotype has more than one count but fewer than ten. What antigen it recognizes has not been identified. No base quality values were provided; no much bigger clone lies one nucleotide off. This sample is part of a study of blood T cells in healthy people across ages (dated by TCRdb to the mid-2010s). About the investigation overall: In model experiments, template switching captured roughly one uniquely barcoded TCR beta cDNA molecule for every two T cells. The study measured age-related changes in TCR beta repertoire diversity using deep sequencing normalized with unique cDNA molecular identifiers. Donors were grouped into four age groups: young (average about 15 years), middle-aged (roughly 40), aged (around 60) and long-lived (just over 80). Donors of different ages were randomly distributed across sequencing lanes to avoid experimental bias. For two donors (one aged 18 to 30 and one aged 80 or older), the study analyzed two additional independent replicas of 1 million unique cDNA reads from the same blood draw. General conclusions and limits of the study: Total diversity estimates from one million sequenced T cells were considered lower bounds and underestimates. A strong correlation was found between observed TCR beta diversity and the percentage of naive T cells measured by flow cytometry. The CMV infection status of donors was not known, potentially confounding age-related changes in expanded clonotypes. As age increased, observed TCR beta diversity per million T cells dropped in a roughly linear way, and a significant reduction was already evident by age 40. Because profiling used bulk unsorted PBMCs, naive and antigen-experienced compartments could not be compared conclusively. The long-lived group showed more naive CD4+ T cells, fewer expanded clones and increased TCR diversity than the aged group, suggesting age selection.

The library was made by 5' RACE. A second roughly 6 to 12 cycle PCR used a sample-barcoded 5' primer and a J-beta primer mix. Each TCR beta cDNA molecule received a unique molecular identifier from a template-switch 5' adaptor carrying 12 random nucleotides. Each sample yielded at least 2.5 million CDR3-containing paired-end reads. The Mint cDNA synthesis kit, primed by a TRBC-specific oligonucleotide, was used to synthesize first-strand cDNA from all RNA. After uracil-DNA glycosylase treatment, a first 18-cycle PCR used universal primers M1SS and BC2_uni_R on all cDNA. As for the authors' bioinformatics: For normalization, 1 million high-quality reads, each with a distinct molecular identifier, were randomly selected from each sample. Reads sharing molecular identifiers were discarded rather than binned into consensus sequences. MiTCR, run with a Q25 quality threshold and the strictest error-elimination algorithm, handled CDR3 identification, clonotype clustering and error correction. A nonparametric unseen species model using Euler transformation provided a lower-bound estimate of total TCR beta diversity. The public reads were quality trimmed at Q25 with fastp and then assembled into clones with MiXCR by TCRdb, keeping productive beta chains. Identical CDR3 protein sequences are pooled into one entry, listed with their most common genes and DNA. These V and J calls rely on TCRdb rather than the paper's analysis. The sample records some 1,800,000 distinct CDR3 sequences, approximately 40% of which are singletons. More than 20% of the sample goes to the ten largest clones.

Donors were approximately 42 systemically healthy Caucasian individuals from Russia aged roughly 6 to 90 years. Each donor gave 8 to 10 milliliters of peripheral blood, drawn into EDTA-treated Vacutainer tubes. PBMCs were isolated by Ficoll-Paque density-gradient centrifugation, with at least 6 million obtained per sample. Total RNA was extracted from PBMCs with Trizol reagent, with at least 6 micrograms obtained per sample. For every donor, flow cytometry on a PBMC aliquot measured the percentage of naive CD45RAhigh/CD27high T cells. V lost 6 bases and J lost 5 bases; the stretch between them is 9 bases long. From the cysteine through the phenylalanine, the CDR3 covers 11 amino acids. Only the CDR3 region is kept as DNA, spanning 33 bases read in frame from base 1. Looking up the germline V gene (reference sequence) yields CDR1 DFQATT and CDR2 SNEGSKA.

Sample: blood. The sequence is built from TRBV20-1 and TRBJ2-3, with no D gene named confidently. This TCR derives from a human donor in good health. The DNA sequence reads TGCAGTGCCCTCCCGGGAGATACGCAGTATTTT. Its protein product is CSALPGDTQYF.